This T cell receptor (beta chain) is from a study of blood T cells in healthy people across ages. The use of a sample-barcoded 5' primer and a J-beta primer mix characterized a second PCR of about 7 to 12 cycles. MiXCR, run by TCRdb on the 5' RACE reads, gives a single entry per CDR3 protein. The sample yields roughly 900,000 distinct CDR3 sequences, approximately 49% seen once. About this clonotype itself: No antigen is known for it.

Overall study results and limits: Measured against age, TCR beta diversity per million T cells decreased in a roughly linear manner.

The CDR3 covers 15 residues. CDR1 and CDR2 from the germline V gene are SGHTA and FQGNSA. After removal of 4 bases from V and 6 bases from J, the junction contained 6 bases not matched to a gene. The chain is built from TRBV7-2 and TRBJ2-1, with 10 bases identical to TRBD1. This sequence originates from a man aged 25 to 40 in good health. Sequenced sample: blood. The CDR3 protein is CASSWGQGIGNEQFF. In DNA form, the CDR3 reads TGTGCCAGCAGCTGGGGACAGGGGATCGGCAATGAGCAGTTCTTC.